The 31 T cell receptor beta chains reported below all come from one sample, sequenced in a study of T cells in Graves' hyperthyroidism and ophthalmopathy. It was RNA transcripts that yielded the amplified TCR beta CDR3 regions. Researchers ran a first-round RT-PCR on the TCR CDR3 using the HTBI primer set. From the multiplex PCR reads, TCRdb called clonotypes with MiXCR, one entry per CDR3 protein. The table records about 520,000 distinct CDR3 sequences, roughly a quarter of them present only once. Material for sequencing was blood. All receptors derive from a woman aged 30 to 39 with Graves' ophthalmopathy.

This clonotype was seen many times. The chain joins TRBV18 to TRBJ1-2; D uncertain. Trimming stripped 3 bases from V and 4 bases from J, with 9 bases between. The V gene's germline CDR1 is KGHSH and CDR2 LQKENI. The CDR3 is 13 residues long. CDR3 loop: CASSPPNGYGYTF. DNA for the CDR3: TGTGCCAGCTCACCCCCTAACGGCTATGGCTACACCTTC.

This clonotype was counted a few times. The chain has TRBV7-3 and TRBJ2-7; maybe TRBD1 (6 bases). Deletions cut 1 base from V and 6 bases from J, with 10 bases between. This CDR3 is built from 13 residues. Germline CDR1 reads SGHTA; CDR2 reads FQGTGA. CDR3 sequence: CASSLMTGREQYF. The DNA of the CDR3 is TGTGCCAGCAGCTTAATGACAGGCCGCGAGCAGTACTTC.

V gene TRBV6-1 combines with J gene TRBJ1-1, with 7 bases identical to TRBD1. The CDR3 sequence is 15 residues long. With 5 bases clipped from V and 5 bases from J, the junction kept 11 bases outside the gene matches. CDR1 is MNHNS, CDR2 SASEGT, per germline. Written as DNA, the CDR3 is TGTGCCAGCAGTCCAAGGGACAGTATTCGGACTGAAGCTTTCTTT. Its protein product is CASSPRDSIRTEAFF.

The J gene is TRBJ2-7, the V gene TRBV6-1; possibly TRBD2 for D (6 bases). CDR3 length: 12 residues. CDR1 is MNHNS, CDR2 SASEGT, per germline. Deletions cut 5 bases from V and 6 bases from J, with 11 bases between. CDR3 sequence: CASSRDSGEQYF. In nucleotides, the CDR3 is TGTGCCAGCAGTCGGGACTCTGGCGAGCAGTACTTC.

The chain combines TRBV15 with TRBJ2-2, with D unclear. Between the trimmed V and J ends, which lost 6 bases and 6 bases, there was a span of 11 bases. This CDR3 contains 13 residues. Germline lookup yields CDR1 LNHNV and CDR2 YYDKDF (reference sequence). CDR3 residues: CATSVGFPGELFF. Written as DNA, the CDR3 is TGTGCCACCAGTGTTGGGTTTCCCGGGGAGCTGTTTTTT.

The chain links TRBV5-5 to TRBJ2-5; TRBD1 agrees at 11 bases. The CDR3 totals 16 residues. Germline values: CDR1 SGHKS, CDR2 YYEKEE (reference sequence). V shed 4 bases and J 3 bases; nucleotides not matched to a gene: 8. For the CDR3, the DNA is TGTGCCAGCAGCCCTCGGACAGGGGGCGCGAAAGAGACCCAGTACTTC. This sequence encodes CASSPRTGGAKETQYF.

This clonotype came up many times. V is TRBV6-2 or TRBV6-3 and J is TRBJ2-7, with 7 bases identical to TRBD1. The ends lost 8 bases at V and 4 bases at J; junction bases unmatched: 8. Germline CDR1 is MNHEY and CDR2 is SVGEGT. CDR3 length: 13 residues. In nucleotides, the CDR3 is TGTGCCAGCCAGGACAGGTTAACATACGAGCAGTACTTC. Amino acids: CASQDRLTYEQYF.

The rearrangement links TRBV30 to TRBJ1-1; D unclear. Trimming cost V 5 bases and J 1 base, with 5 bases left between them. Germline-derived CDR1 and CDR2 are GTSNPN and SVGIG (reference sequence). This CDR3 spans 11 amino acids. CDR3 region: CAWSWNTEAFF. As DNA, the CDR3 is TGTGCCTGGTCGTGGAACACTGAAGCTTTCTTT.

This clonotype was counted ten times or more. The chain links TRBV6-5 to TRBJ1-1; D ambiguous. Trimming took 8 bases from V and 5 from J, leaving 12 bases between them. CDR3 length: 12 residues. The germline CDR1 and CDR2 sequences are MNHEY and SVGAGI. The CDR3 DNA reads TGTGCCAGCGGCTCCCCGGGGACTGAAGCTTTCTTT. It translates to CASGSPGTEAFF.

The sample holds many counts of this clonotype. The CDR3: CASSERTGDSPLHF. In DNA, the CDR3 is TGTGCCAGTAGTGAACGGACAGGGGATTCACCCCTCCACTTT. This chain links TRBV19 with TRBJ1-6; TRBD1 agrees at 9 bases. The junction had 4 bases not matched to a gene; V was cut back by 5 bases and J by 8 bases. The CDR3 is 14 residues long. The germline V gene encodes CDR1 LNHDA and CDR2 SQIVND (reference sequence).

The rearrangement joins TRBV7-9 to TRBJ2-7; D unresolved. CDR1 and CDR2 (germline): SEHNR, FQNEAQ (reference sequence). This CDR3 spans 11 amino acids. Deletions cut 3 bases from V and 7 bases from J, with 7 bases between. The CDR3 DNA reads TGTGCCAGCAGCTTCGTGGAAGAGCAGTACTTC. It translates to CASSFVEEQYF.

This chain connects TRBV20-1 to TRBJ2-7, with 13 bases that match TRBD2. CDR3 length: 18 residues. Trimming removed 3 bases from V and 1 base from J; junction bases left unmatched: 12. Germline CDR1 is DFQATT and CDR2 is SNEGSKA (reference sequence). CDR3 sequence (DNA): TGCAGTGCTAGCCCCGAGACTAGCGGGGGGCGATTTTCCTACGAGCAGTACTTC. Its protein is CSASPETSGGRFSYEQYF.

This chain links TRBV29-1 with TRBJ2-7; D is tentatively TRBD1 or TRBD2 (5 bases each). V lost 4 bases and J lost 7, with 11 bases in between. Germline V gene data show CDR1 as SQVTM and CDR2 as ANQGSEA. The CDR3 is 11 amino acids. The CDR3 is CSVAGPREQYF. The CDR3 nucleotides are TGCAGCGTTGCGGGGCCTCGGGAGCAGTACTTC.

This clonotype came up many times. The genes are TRBV6-2 or TRBV6-3 and TRBJ1-5; D remains ambiguous. Trimming stripped 1 base from V and 3 bases from J, with 10 bases between. The germline V gene encodes CDR1 MNHEY and CDR2 SVGEGT. CDR3 length: 15 amino acids. The CDR3 here is CASSYLSGSNQPQHF. The CDR3 DNA is TGTGCCAGCAGTTACTTATCAGGCTCCAATCAGCCCCAGCATTTT.

This clonotype occurred many times. V and J are TRBV6-1 and TRBJ2-7; 9 bases match TRBD1. J was trimmed by 0 bases and V by 6 bases; bases with no gene match: 6. This CDR3 is built from 15 residues. In germline, CDR1 is MNHNS, CDR2 SASEGT. This CDR3 reads CASRLDRGFSYEQYF. The CDR3 nucleotides are TGTGCCAGCAGACTAGACAGGGGGTTCTCCTACGAGCAGTACTTC.

This CDR3 is CASSPTDEGEQFF. The CDR3 DNA follows: TGTGCCAGCAGTCCAACGGACGAGGGTGAGCAGTTCTTC. This chain links TRBV6-1 with TRBJ2-1; possibly TRBD2 for D (5 bases). The CDR3 runs to 13 residues. Germline V gene data show CDR1 as MNHNS and CDR2 as SASEGT. V was cut by 5 bases and J by 9 bases, with 14 bases left in between.

The table lists this clonotype with many counts. The rearrangement links TRBV20-1 to TRBJ2-7, with TRBD1 as a possible D gene (5 bases). Looked up from germline, CDR1 is DFQATT and CDR2 is SNEGSKA (reference sequence). With 6 bases removed from V and 9 bases from J, the gap between germline ends came to 12 bases. The CDR3 consists of 10 residues. Written as DNA, the CDR3 is TGCAGTGCCGAACAAGGGGTGCAGTACTTC. Translating gives CSAEQGVQYF.

The table lists this clonotype with many counts. The chain is built from TRBV6-2 or TRBV6-3 and TRBJ1-2; D unresolved. Trimming took off 7 bases at V and 4 bases at J, with 16 bases between the two ends. Germline lookup yields CDR1 MNHEY and CDR2 SVGEGT. This CDR3 has 14 residues. The DNA for the CDR3 is TGTGCCAGCACCCTGGGCCCGGCGGGCTATGGCTACACCTTC. As protein: CASTLGPAGYGYTF.

This clonotype was detected only a few times. The CDR3 nucleotides are TGCGCCAGCAGTGTTGACTTTACTCAGCCCCAGCATTTT. Encoded protein: CASSVDFTQPQHF. V usage is TRBV10-2 and J usage is TRBJ1-5; D unresolved. Germline CDR1 reads WSHSY; CDR2 reads SAAADI. Deletions cut 4 bases from V and 6 bases from J, with 10 bases between. The CDR3 is 13 amino acids.

In its sample, this clonotype was seen a few times. The chain joins TRBV10-3 to TRBJ1-2; possibly TRBD1 for D (6 bases). The CDR3 consists of 13 residues. In germline, CDR1 is ENHRY, CDR2 SYGVKD. Trimming removed 2 bases at V and 7 bases at J, with 11 bases between. The CDR3 reads CAISEAGAGGYTF. In DNA form, the CDR3 reads TGTGCCATCAGTGAGGCGGGGGCCGGTGGCTACACCTTC.

This clonotype has ten or more counts. The V call is TRBV7-2, the J call TRBJ2-7, with D possibly called TRBD1 or TRBD2 (5 bases each). V lost 5 bases and J 0 bases, leaving 14 bases between the germline ends. Germline loops: CDR1 SGHTA, CDR2 FQGNSA. This CDR3 region has 15 residues. The CDR3 bases are TGTGCCAGCAGCCTACTAGGGGTTAGCTCCTACGAGCAGTACTTC. Its protein is CASSLLGVSSYEQYF.

This chain links TRBV28 with TRBJ1-2, with 9 nucleotides matching TRBD1. The ends lost 5 bases at V and 10 bases at J; junction bases unmatched: 8. From germline, CDR1 is MDHEN and CDR2 SYDVKM. The CDR3 totals 13 residues. In DNA, the CDR3 is TGTGCCAGCAGTAAACCGGGACAGGGTGACTACACCTTC. The encoded protein is CASSKPGQGDYTF.

This clonotype was detected ten times or more. This chain uses TRBV6-5 with TRBJ2-5; no clear D gene. CDR3 length equals 14 residues. CDR1 and CDR2 from the germline V gene are MNHEY and SVGAGI. V lost 4 bases, J lost 1 base, and 10 bases lay in between. The CDR3 coding sequence is TGTGCCAGCAGTTTAAGCGAAATCCAAGAGACCCAGTACTTC. Its protein product is CASSLSEIQETQYF.

At least ten counts were recorded for this clonotype. At one end, the junction sequence differs from germline, possibly due to a read error. The chain combines TRBV4-2 with TRBJ2-7; 8 bases fit TRBD2. Germline CDR1 reads LGHNA; CDR2 reads YNFKEQ. The CDR3 is made up of 15 amino acids. CDR3 sequence reads: CASGQDRGGSYEQYF. The CDR3 coding sequence is TGTGCCAGCGGCCAAGATCGGGGGGGCTCCTACGAGCAGTACTTC.

This clonotype showed up many times. V and J are TRBV6-5 and TRBJ1-5; unclear D gene. Germline V gene data show CDR1 as MNHEY and CDR2 as SVGAGI. The ends were cut back, 0 bases at V and 4 bases at J, with 13 bases in the middle. The CDR3 spans 16 residues. CDR3 nucleotide sequence: TGTGCCAGCAGTTACTCTGGAAGGAGGTCAAATCAGCCCCAGCATTTT. Translated, it gives CASSYSGRRSNQPQHF.

This sequence joins TRBV6-2 or TRBV6-3 and TRBJ2-2; D is ambiguous. Germline CDR1 and CDR2: MNHEY and SVGEGT. V lost 2 bases, J lost 3 bases, and 13 bases lay in between. The length of the CDR3 is 16 residues. The CDR3 loop reads CASSYDPIVDTGELFF. The CDR3 nucleotides are TGTGCCAGCAGTTACGATCCCATAGTGGACACCGGGGAGCTGTTTTTT.

This clonotype was recorded at least ten times. The chain recombines TRBV14 with TRBJ2-5; D may be TRBD2 (6 bases). Germline values: CDR1 SGHDN, CDR2 FVKESK. Trimming pared 2 bases from V and 2 bases from J, leaving 12 bases between. The length of the CDR3 is 15 residues. The DNA of the CDR3 is TGTGCCAGCAGCCAACAATTGGGGGGACAAGAGACCCAGTACTTC. This sequence encodes CASSQQLGGQETQYF.

This chain links TRBV3-1 with TRBJ2-7; a possible D gene is TRBD2 (6 bases). The CDR3 totals 13 residues. Germline V gives CDR1 LGHDT, CDR2 YNNKEL (reference sequence). The V end was cut by 4 bases, the J end by 5 bases, with 12 bases between. CDR3 sequence: CASSRGGFDEQYF. DNA of the CDR3: TGTGCCAGCAGCCGAGGAGGGTTTGACGAGCAGTACTTC.

This clonotype was picked up many times. The J gene is TRBJ1-2, the V gene TRBV2; D gene ambiguous. The CDR3 sequence is 15 residues long. Looked up from germline, CDR1 is SNHLY and CDR2 is FYNNEI. Between the trimmed V and J ends, which lost 0 bases and 2 bases, there was a span of 10 bases. The CDR3 protein is CASSEALNSNYGYTF. The CDR3 DNA sequence: TGTGCCAGCAGTGAAGCGCTTAACAGCAACTATGGCTACACCTTC.

This clonotype was observed a few times. This sequence joins TRBV3-1 and TRBJ2-7; D remains unclear. Looked up from germline, CDR1 is LGHDT and CDR2 is YNNKEL (reference sequence). V dropped 0 bases and J dropped 0 bases, with 9 bases sitting between them. The CDR3 contains 15 residues. The CDR3 region has the DNA TGTGCCAGCAGCCAAGATCCGGGTACCTCCTACGAGCAGTACTTC. Translation: CASSQDPGTSYEQYF.

In the case of this clonotype: A much larger clone lies a single base off, so this may be a read error. The chain combines TRBV24-1 with TRBJ2-3; 7 nucleotides agree with TRBD1. Germline lookup yields CDR1 KGHDR and CDR2 SFDVKD. The length of the CDR3 is 16 residues. Losses at the gene ends were 4 bases for V and 4 bases for J; bases not matched to a gene: 10. DNA of the CDR3: TGTGCCACCAGTGACCGAAGACAGGGCGTTTCAGATACGCAGTATTTT. Translating gives CATSDRRQGVSDTQYF.